This record covers a single T cell receptor beta chain. CDR1 SGHTS and CDR2 YDEGEE come from the germline V gene. The CDR3 has 13 amino acids. Trimming took 4 bases from V and 6 from J, leaving 11 bases between them. Participants, roughly 18 to 100 years old, spanned some 23 US areas. Clinical history as reported by participants underpinned cohort assignment. This specimen comes from a study of blood T cell repertoires in COVID-19. At the level of the study: The analysed material was cDNA or gDNA that came from T cells, B-cell-depleted T cells, or PBMCs.

Per the original data handling: Cell counts per sample came from amplifying reference gene primers. Only in-frame clones appear in the TCRdb table, and some are missing; sequencing was by immunoSEQ multiplex PCR. V, J and clone size are taken as reported in that table, and D and trimming were inferred from the DNA itself. Among about 260,000 clones listed, more than 80% were seen once. This receptor was identified in a woman younger than 35 who had recovered from COVID-19. The V call is TRBV5-8, the J call TRBJ2-1; D might be TRBD2 (5 bases). The sequenced sample was PBMCs or T cells enriched from blood (not recorded which). CDR3: CASSTGNINEQFF. For the CDR3, the DNA is TGTGCCAGCAGCACGGGGAACATCAATGAGCAGTTCTTC.